The 9 T cell receptor beta chains reported below all come from one sample, sequenced in a study of cytomegalovirus exposure and HLA in healthy donors. The primer mix had 60 Vbeta and 13 Jbeta primers. Using immunoSEQ multiplex PCR, the repertoire was profiled, and TCRdb retains in-frame clones only, with some absent. The sample consists of approximately 130,000 clones, 75% of them appearing once. Input material: PBMCs. The receptors stem from a man aged 25 to 40 in good health and CMV-seronegative.

J is TRBJ1-3 and V is TRBV5-4; D unresolved. Germline CDR1 and CDR2: SGHNT and YYREEE (reference sequence). V was clipped by 5 bases and J by 3 bases, with 9 bases between them. The CDR3 runs 13 residues. CDR3 sequence reads: CASRGTNGNTIYF. DNA for the CDR3: TGTGCCAGCAGGGGCACAAATGGAAACACCATATATTTT.

Written as DNA, the CDR3 is TGTGCCAGCAGCTTAGGGGGGGACAGGAGAAATCAGCCCCAGCATTTT. It specifies CASSLGGDRRNQPQHF. This chain connects TRBV7-2 to TRBJ1-5; TRBD1 agrees at 8 bases. Germline trimming cut 1 base from V and 4 bases from J; bases unmatched to any gene: 6. Germline CDR1 and CDR2: SGHTA and FQGNSA. The CDR3 totals 16 residues.

The gene calls are TRBV2 and TRBJ2-7; TRBD1 aligns across 10 bases. J lost 2 bases, V lost 8 bases, and 18 bases had no gene match. Germline assignment: CDR1 SNHLY and CDR2 FYNNEI. CDR3 length: 18 amino acids. The CDR3 sequence is CASPVGETGGRETYEQYF. CDR3 in DNA: TGTGCCAGCCCCGTGGGGGAGACAGGGGGCAGGGAGACCTACGAGCAGTACTTC.

This rearrangement joins TRBV6-5 to TRBJ2-7; 11 nucleotides align to TRBD2. Germline V gene lookup returns CDR1 MNHEY and CDR2 SVGAGI. V dropped 0 bases and J dropped 4; count of bases not matched to a gene: 2. The CDR3 is made up of 15 amino acids. CDR3 region: CASSYSGLAEYEQYF. CDR3 sequence (DNA): TGTGCCAGCAGTTACTCGGGACTAGCGGAGTACGAGCAGTACTTC.

The chain joins TRBV9 to TRBJ2-7; 10 bases are shared with TRBD1. This CDR3 region has 15 residues. Germline CDR1 reads SGDLS; CDR2 reads YYNGEE. The V segment lost 5 bases and the J segment 7 bases; nucleotides outside the gene matches: 12. The CDR3 DNA sequence: TGTGCCAGCAGTGGGGGGGGACAGGGGACTCGGGAGCAGTACTTC. Translation gives CASSGGGQGTREQYF.

The rearrangement links TRBV5-1 to TRBJ2-2, with D perhaps TRBD1 (6 bases). The V end lost 3 bases, the J end lost 0 bases, and 15 bases lay between the germline ends. The germline gives CDR1 SGHRS, CDR2 YFSETQ. The CDR3 totals 17 residues. The CDR3 region is CASSSSPDSANTGELFF. The CDR3 DNA sequence: TGCGCCAGCAGCTCCTCCCCGGACAGCGCGAACACCGGGGAGCTGTTTTTT.

The chain links TRBV4-1 to TRBJ1-5; D is ambiguous. The germline gives CDR1 MGHRA, CDR2 YSYEKL. V lost 0 bases and J 4 bases, leaving 7 bases between the germline ends. This CDR3 region has 14 residues. CDR3 region: CASSQEKRNQPQHF. The CDR3 bases are TGCGCCAGCAGCCAAGAGAAGCGGAATCAGCCCCAGCATTTT.

DNA for the CDR3: TGTGCCAGCAGTGAAGTAGGGGAGCAGTATTTT. Translated, it gives CASSEVGEQYF. The chain recombines TRBV6-1 with TRBJ2-3, with D maybe TRBD1 (5 bases). The CDR3 sequence is 11 residues long. V lost 1 base to trimming and J lost 11 bases, with 7 bases between them. Germline V gives CDR1 MNHNS, CDR2 SASEGT.

This clone showed up many times. The chain is built from TRBV5-1 and TRBJ1-5; 7 bases fit TRBD1. CDR1 is SGHRS, CDR2 YFSETQ, per germline. The CDR3 spans 15 residues. V lost 0 bases and J lost 2; bases outside the gene matches: 2. Here the CDR3 DNA reads TGCGCCAGCAGCTTGGGACAGGGAGGCAATCAGCCCCAGCATTTT. Its translation is CASSLGQGGNQPQHF.